By sample share, the clone carrying this T cell receptor (beta chain) is medium-sized. Its antigen remains unidentified. Here the gene names and germline are mouse. The read halts 1 residue ahead of the CDR3 end, with the missing end drawn from the germline J gene. Described time point: mouse harvest day 14 after allogeneic transplant. Each mouse received 10^7 T-cell-depleted marrow cells plus 10^6 splenic CD5+ T cells by tail vein. Tissues came from B6→BALB/c major-mismatch GVHD mice at day 7 or 14. CDR1 and CDR2 (germline): KGHTA, FQNQQP. The CDR3 is made up of 12 amino acids. The data are from a study of tissue T cells after allogeneic stem cell transplantation. Study-wide findings and caveats: Which tissue TCRs were alloreactive or antigen-specific was not determined. Some clones might be persisting host cells.

Sequencing used immunoSEQ multiplex PCR; TCRdb keeps in-frame clones, though not all of them. Of roughly 8,100 clones listed, 36% were seen once; the top ten hold 5% to 7%. Specimen: skin. The J gene is TRBJ1-5, the V gene TRBV23. This TCR derives from a female BALB/c mouse given C57BL/6 T cells with graft-versus-host disease after an allogeneic hematopoietic cell transplant. This chain's CDR3 is CSSSRDNQAPLF. The DNA read from the CDR3 is TGCTCCAGCAGCCGGGACAACCAGGCTCCGCTT.